One and the same sample provided the 27 T cell receptor beta chains below, sequenced in a study of blood T cell repertoires in COVID-19. Some clones are missing from TCRdb's copy, which holds only in-frame ones; the method was immunoSEQ multiplex PCR. The data show approximately 25,000 clones, 86% seen once. Sequencing was carried out using peripheral blood. The receptors here all came from a woman of 80 years or more with active or convalescent COVID-19.

V and J are TRBV28 and TRBJ1-1, with 7 bases aligning to TRBD1. In germline, CDR1 is MDHEN, CDR2 SYDVKM. The CDR3 extends over 14 amino acids. Germline trimming cut 7 bases from V and 2 bases from J; bases unmatched to any gene: 7. The CDR3 DNA follows: TGTGCCAGCAAAAAGGGACAGACAAACACTGAAGCTTTCTTT. Encoded protein: CASKKGQTNTEAFF. Combining the CDR3 with reference TRBV28 and TRBJ1-1 gives the whole variable domain DVKVTQSSRYLVKRTGEKVFLECVQDMDHENMFWYRQDPGLGLRLIYFSYDVKMKEKGDIPEGYSVSREKKERFSLILESASTNQTSMYLCASKKGQTNTEAFFGQGTRLTVV.

The chain links TRBV7-9 to TRBJ2-3; tentatively, D is TRBD2 (6 bases). The length of the CDR3 is 15 residues. The V gene lost 5 bases and the J gene lost 2 bases, with 14 bases spanning the gap. CDR1 and CDR2 from the germline V gene are SEHNR and FQNEAQ (reference sequence). The CDR3 spells CASSQGTLYTDTQYF. The CDR3 DNA reads as TGTGCCAGCAGCCAAGGGACTCTCTACACAGATACGCAGTATTTT.

The chain uses TRBV7-2 and TRBJ2-5; 7 positions match TRBD2. This CDR3 comprises 17 residues. Germline values: CDR1 SGHTA, CDR2 FQGNSA. The junction had 10 bases not matched to a gene; V was cut back by 1 base and J by 2 bases. The CDR3 here is CASSLGIGLGGQETQYF. The CDR3 DNA reads as TGTGCCAGCAGCTTAGGGATCGGATTGGGGGGGCAAGAGACCCAGTACTTC.

The chain joins TRBV11-3 to TRBJ2-7, with a weak D call TRBD2 (5 bases). With 5 bases removed from V and 0 bases from J, the gap between germline ends came to 11 bases. The V gene's germline CDR1 is SGHNT and CDR2 YENEEA. The CDR3 runs to 14 residues. This chain's CDR3 is CASSHEGSSYEQYF. In DNA form, the CDR3 reads TGTGCCAGCAGCCACGAGGGTAGCTCCTACGAGCAGTACTTC.

V usage is TRBV3-1 (or the pseudogene TRBV3-2) and J usage is TRBJ2-6; D is uncertain. Deletions cut 0 bases from V and 0 bases from J, with 12 bases between. The CDR3 is 18 amino acids. Germline CDR1 is LGHDT and CDR2 is YNNKEL (reference sequence). The CDR3 region is CASSQDAGTLSGANVLTF. The CDR3 DNA reads as TGTGCCAGCAGCCAAGATGCAGGTACCCTCTCTGGGGCCAACGTCCTGACTTTC.

The V gene is TRBV11-2, the J gene TRBJ2-2; 9 bases align to TRBD1. J was trimmed by 2 bases and V by 6 bases; bases with no gene match: 1. The CDR3 runs 14 residues. Per the germline V gene, CDR1 is SGHAT and CDR2 is FQNNGV. CDR3 bases: TGTGCCAGCAGGGACAGGGGCAACACCGGGGAGCTGTTTTTT. Protein product: CASRDRGNTGELFF.

This sequence joins TRBV7-2 and TRBJ1-2, with TRBD1 as a possible D gene (5 bases). Deletions cut 1 base from V and 6 bases from J, with 15 bases between. Germline loops: CDR1 SGHTA, CDR2 FQGNSA. This CDR3 has 15 amino acids. The CDR3 sequence is CASSLVVSKGDGYTF. The CDR3, as DNA: TGTGCCAGCAGCTTAGTTGTGTCCAAAGGGGATGGCTACACCTTC.

The chain couples TRBV5-1 to TRBJ2-5; D is undetermined. The CDR3 is made up of 12 amino acids. Germline loops: CDR1 SGHRS, CDR2 YFSETQ. V was trimmed by 0 bases and J by 5 bases, leaving 5 bases between them. CDR3 coding DNA: TGCGCCAGCAGCTTGGCCCGGGAGACCCAGTACTTC. It specifies CASSLARETQYF.

The rearrangement joins TRBV10-3 to TRBJ2-5; TRBD1 matches at 9 bases. Germline V gives CDR1 ENHRY, CDR2 SYGVKD. The trim removed 11 bases at V and 7 bases at J, leaving 14 bases unmatched. The CDR3 totals 14 residues. The CDR3 DNA is TGTGCCCCAGCCGGGACAGGGACGTTTAGGACCCAGTACTTC. This encodes CAPAGTGTFRTQYF.

V usage is TRBV5-8 and J usage is TRBJ2-7; 11 positions match TRBD2. With V trimmed by 0 bases and J by 2 bases, 4 bases remained unmatched. Germline V lookup: CDR1 SGHTS, CDR2 YDEGEE. The CDR3 loop spans 16 amino acids. CDR3 nucleotide sequence: TGTGCCAGCAGCTTGGCCAGACTAGCGGGGCCCTACGAGCAGTACTTC. This encodes CASSLARLAGPYEQYF.

The chain is built from TRBV28 and TRBJ2-3; 11 positions agree with TRBD2. The CDR3 has 15 amino acids. Germline-derived CDR1 and CDR2 are MDHEN and SYDVKM. J lost 4 bases, V lost 6 bases, and 6 bases had no gene match. CDR3 region: CASRLAGAGADTQYF. The CDR3 DNA reads as TGTGCCAGCAGACTAGCGGGAGCCGGGGCAGATACGCAGTATTTT.

The chain joins TRBV6-6 to TRBJ2-7, with a possible D match to TRBD1 (6 bases). Germline values: CDR1 MNHNY, CDR2 SVGAGI (reference sequence). Trimming removed 7 bases at V and 6 bases at J, with 13 bases between. This CDR3 is built from 12 residues. The CDR3 sequence is CASTKGDLEQYF. CDR3 DNA sequence: TGTGCCAGCACCAAGGGGGACCTCGAGCAGTACTTC.

V and J are TRBV7-6 and TRBJ2-3, with unresolved D. V was trimmed by 5 bases and J by 3 bases, leaving 18 bases between them. This CDR3 is built from 16 residues. CDR1 is SGHVS and CDR2 is FNYEAQ in the germline V gene. CDR3 loop: CASSQAGSNPTDTQYF. The CDR3 region has the DNA TGTGCCAGCAGCCAAGCAGGCTCTAATCCGACAGATACGCAGTATTTT.

This chain joins TRBV4-3 and TRBJ1-4, with D uncertain. V lost 0 bases to trimming and J lost 6 bases, with 14 bases between them. This CDR3 has 16 residues. Germline CDR1 is LGHNA and CDR2 is YSLEER. The CDR3 region is CASSQDQGRMDEKLFF. The CDR3 bases are TGCGCCAGCAGCCAAGATCAAGGCAGGATGGATGAAAAACTGTTTTTT.

The rearrangement links TRBV2 to TRBJ2-2; D is unresolved. Trimming left V 2 bases short and J 4 bases short, with 5 bases between. Germline V gene sequence: CDR1 SNHLY, CDR2 FYNNEI. The CDR3 runs 13 residues. The CDR3 DNA is TGTGCCAGCAGTGAATGGAGCACCGGGGAGCTGTTTTTT. Encoded protein: CASSEWSTGELFF.

The chain joins TRBV19 to TRBJ2-7; D not resolved. The CDR3 loop spans 14 amino acids. CDR1 and CDR2 (germline): LNHDA, SQIVND (reference sequence). Trimming pared 3 bases from V and 4 bases from J, leaving 13 bases between. The CDR3 sequence is CASSMSVLGYEQYF. The CDR3 nucleotides read TGTGCCAGTAGTATGTCGGTTCTCGGGTACGAGCAGTACTTC.

This chain uses TRBV27 with TRBJ2-1, with a possible D match to TRBD2 (7 bases). This CDR3 is built from 17 residues. CDR1 is MNHEY and CDR2 is SMNVEV in the germline V gene (reference sequence). With 6 bases removed from V and 9 bases from J, the gap between germline ends came to 27 bases. CDR3 region: CASRGGQGRNPGREQFF. Here the CDR3 DNA reads TGTGCCAGCAGGGGGGGGCAGGGGCGGAACCCTGGGCGTGAGCAGTTCTTC.

Only a few counts were recorded for this clone. In DNA form, the CDR3 reads TGTGCCAGCAGTGACAGGGGAAGCGCTGAAGCTTTCTTT. Its protein product is CASSDRGSAEAFF. The chain employs TRBV6-1 and TRBJ1-1; TRBD1 is a possible D gene (6 bases). Germline lookup yields CDR1 MNHNS and CDR2 SASEGT. V lost 3 bases to trimming and J lost 6 bases, with 11 bases between them. The CDR3 sequence is 13 residues long.

The chain is built from TRBV7-9 and TRBJ1-1; D is unclear. Germline lookup yields CDR1 SEHNR and CDR2 FQNEAQ (reference sequence). CDR3 length: 15 residues. Trimming took off 6 bases at V and 3 bases at J, with 17 bases between the two ends. The CDR3 DNA reads as TGTGCCAGCAGTCGGGGTATTGGGCTCCACACTGAAGCTTTCTTT. Its protein is CASSRGIGLHTEAFF.

The chain joins TRBV6-1 to TRBJ2-2, with a weak D call TRBD1 (5 bases). The V end was cut by 1 base, the J end by 7 bases, with 10 bases between. The CDR3 totals 14 residues. Germline assignment: CDR1 MNHNS and CDR2 SASEGT. The CDR3 DNA follows: TGTGCCAGCAGTGAAGTTACAGGCAGCGGGGAGCTGTTTTTT. It translates to CASSEVTGSGELFF.

The chain couples TRBV4-3 to TRBJ2-3; 12 nucleotides line up with TRBD1. CDR3 length: 17 residues. Looked up from germline, CDR1 is LGHNA and CDR2 is YSLEER. With V trimmed by 0 bases and J by 4 bases, 5 bases remained unmatched. CDR3 nucleotides: TGCGCCAGCAGCCAAGATTTGGGACAGGGGGCATCAGATACGCAGTATTTT. Its protein is CASSQDLGQGASDTQYF.

The J gene is TRBJ1-2, the V gene TRBV3-1 (or the pseudogene TRBV3-2); 10 bases are shared with TRBD1. CDR1 and CDR2 (germline): LGHDT, YNNKEL (reference sequence). This CDR3 has 16 amino acids. V was clipped by 3 bases and J by 4 bases; unmatched bases: 8. The chain's CDR3 is CASSQGQGRVVYGYTF. In nucleotides, the CDR3 is TGTGCCAGCAGCCAGGGACAGGGGCGTGTAGTCTATGGCTACACCTTC.

The table lists this clone with a count of one. J is TRBJ2-1 and V is TRBV11-2, with D perhaps TRBD2 (5 bases). This CDR3 spans 18 amino acids. Trimming cost V 4 bases and J 0 bases, with 19 bases left between them. The germline gives CDR1 SGHAT, CDR2 FQNNGV. The CDR3 is CASSSGGGPISSYNEQFF. CDR3 DNA: TGTGCCAGCAGCTCAGGAGGAGGCCCTATTAGCTCCTACAATGAGCAGTTCTTC.

The V call is TRBV30, the J call TRBJ1-5; 10 bases agree with TRBD1. The CDR3 totals 13 residues. The germline V gene encodes CDR1 GTSNPN and CDR2 SVGIG (reference sequence). J was trimmed by 6 bases and V by 2 bases; bases with no gene match: 1. The CDR3 DNA reads TGTGCCTGGAGTCGGACAGGGGGTCAGCCCCAGCATTTT. Its protein is CAWSRTGGQPQHF. The whole variable domain, remainder taken from reference TRBV30 and TRBJ1-5, is SQTIHQWPATLVQPVGSPLSLECTVEGTSNPNLYWYRQAAGRGLQLLFYSVGIGQISSEVPQNLSASRPQDRQFILSSKKLLLSDSGFYLCAWSRTGGQPQHFGDGTRLSIL.

J is TRBJ2-5 and V is TRBV7-9, with D perhaps TRBD2 (5 bases). In germline, CDR1 is SEHNR, CDR2 FQNEAQ (reference sequence). The V end was cut by 2 bases, the J end by 4 bases, with 11 bases between. CDR3 size: 14 residues. The CDR3 DNA follows: TGTGCCAGCAGCTTAAGCGCAGGAGGAGAGACCCAGTACTTC. It encodes CASSLSAGGETQYF.

The chain is built from TRBV28 and TRBJ1-2, with 9 bases that match TRBD1. The germline gives CDR1 MDHEN, CDR2 SYDVKM. The V gene end was trimmed by 4 bases and the J gene end by 4 bases; junction bases not matched to a gene: 7. CDR3 size: 15 residues. The CDR3 sequence: CASSSGGQGGYGYTF. The CDR3 bases are TGTGCCAGCAGTTCGGGGGGACAGGGTGGCTATGGCTACACCTTC.

The V gene is TRBV11-2, the J gene TRBJ2-3, with 8 nucleotides matching TRBD2. Losses at the gene ends were 1 base for V and 3 bases for J; bases not matched to a gene: 6. The CDR3 sequence is 16 residues long. The germline gives CDR1 SGHAT, CDR2 FQNNGV. The CDR3 reads CASSLVWSGSTDTQYF. For the CDR3, the DNA is TGTGCCAGCAGCTTAGTCTGGAGCGGGAGTACAGATACGCAGTATTTT. Combining the CDR3 with reference TRBV11-2 and TRBJ2-3 gives the whole variable domain EAGVAQSPRYKIIEKRQSVAFWCNPISGHATLYWYQQILGQGPKLLIQFQNNGVVDDSQLPKDRFSAERLKGVDSTLKIQPAKLEDSAVYLCASSLVWSGSTDTQYFGPGTRLTVL.